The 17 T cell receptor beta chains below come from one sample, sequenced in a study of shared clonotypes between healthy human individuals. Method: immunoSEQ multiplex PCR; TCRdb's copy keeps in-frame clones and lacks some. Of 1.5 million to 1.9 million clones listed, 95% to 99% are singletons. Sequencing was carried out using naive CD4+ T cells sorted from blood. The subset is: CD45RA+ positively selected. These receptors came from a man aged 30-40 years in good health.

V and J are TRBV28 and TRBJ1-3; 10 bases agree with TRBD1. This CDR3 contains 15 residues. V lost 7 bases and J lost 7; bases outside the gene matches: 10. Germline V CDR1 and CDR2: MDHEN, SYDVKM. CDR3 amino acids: CASTKTGGVTNTIYF. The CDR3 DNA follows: TGTGCCAGCACGAAGACAGGGGGCGTAACTAACACCATATATTTT.

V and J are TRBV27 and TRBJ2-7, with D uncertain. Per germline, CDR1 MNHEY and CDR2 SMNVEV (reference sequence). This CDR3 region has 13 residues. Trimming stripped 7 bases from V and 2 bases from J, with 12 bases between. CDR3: CASIGPKTYEQYF. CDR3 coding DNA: TGTGCCAGCATCGGGCCAAAGACCTACGAGCAGTACTTC.

CDR3 in DNA: TGTGCCAGTAGTATAACCGGGAGTTCTAACACTGAAGCTTTCTTT. Protein product: CASSITGSSNTEAFF. V gene TRBV19 combines with J gene TRBJ1-1; D unresolved. The V gene lost 2 bases and the J gene lost 2 bases, with 12 bases spanning the gap. CDR1 and CDR2 (germline): LNHDA, SQIVND (reference sequence). The CDR3 is 15 amino acids.

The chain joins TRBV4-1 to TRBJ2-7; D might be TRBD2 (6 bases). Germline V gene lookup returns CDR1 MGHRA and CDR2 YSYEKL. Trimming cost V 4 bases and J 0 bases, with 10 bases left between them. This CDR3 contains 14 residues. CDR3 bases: TGCGCCAGCAGCCTGGGGAGGTACTCCTACGAGCAGTACTTC. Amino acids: CASSLGRYSYEQYF.

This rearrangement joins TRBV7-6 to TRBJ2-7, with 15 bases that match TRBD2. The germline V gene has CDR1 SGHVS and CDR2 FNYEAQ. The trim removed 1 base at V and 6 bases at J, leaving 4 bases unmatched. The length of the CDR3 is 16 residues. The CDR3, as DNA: TGTGCCAGCAGCTTAGACTGGGGACTAGCGGGAGGCGAGCAGTACTTC. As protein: CASSLDWGLAGGEQYF.

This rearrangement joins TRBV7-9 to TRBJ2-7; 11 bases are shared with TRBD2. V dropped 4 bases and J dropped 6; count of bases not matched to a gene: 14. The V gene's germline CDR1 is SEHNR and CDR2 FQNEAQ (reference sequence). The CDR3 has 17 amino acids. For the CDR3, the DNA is TGTGCCAGCAGCTCAGGACTAGCGGGCCCGAGCAGTGCCGAGCAGTACTTC. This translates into CASSSGLAGPSSAEQYF.

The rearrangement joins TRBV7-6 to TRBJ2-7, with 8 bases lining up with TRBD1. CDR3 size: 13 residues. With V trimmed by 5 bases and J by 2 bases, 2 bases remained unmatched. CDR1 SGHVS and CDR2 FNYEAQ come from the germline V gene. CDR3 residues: CASSRQGTYEQYF. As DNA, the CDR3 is TGTGCCAGCAGCCGACAGGGGACCTACGAGCAGTACTTC. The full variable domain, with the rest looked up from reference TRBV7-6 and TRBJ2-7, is GAGVSQSPRYKVTKRGQDVALRCDPISGHVSLYWYRQALGQGPEFLTYFNYEAQQDKSGLPNDRFSAERPEGSISTLTIQRTEQRDSAMYRCASSRQGTYEQYFGPGTRLTVT.

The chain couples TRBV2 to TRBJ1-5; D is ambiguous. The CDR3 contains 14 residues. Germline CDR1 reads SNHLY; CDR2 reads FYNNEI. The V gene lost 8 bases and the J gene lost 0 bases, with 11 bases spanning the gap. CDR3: CASAAHYSNQPQHF. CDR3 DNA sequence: TGTGCCAGCGCCGCCCATTATAGCAATCAGCCCCAGCATTTT.

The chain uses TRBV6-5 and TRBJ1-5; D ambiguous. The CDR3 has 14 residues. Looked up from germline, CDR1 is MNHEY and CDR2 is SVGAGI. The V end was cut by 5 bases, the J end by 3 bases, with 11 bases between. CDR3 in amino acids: CASSHAQDNQPQHF. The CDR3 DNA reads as TGTGCCAGCAGTCACGCCCAGGACAATCAGCCCCAGCATTTT.

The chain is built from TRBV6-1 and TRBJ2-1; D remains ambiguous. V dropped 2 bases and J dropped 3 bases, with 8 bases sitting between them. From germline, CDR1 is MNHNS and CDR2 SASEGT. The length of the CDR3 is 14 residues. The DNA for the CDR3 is TGTGCCAGCAGTGAAAACAGCAACTACAATGAGCAGTTCTTC. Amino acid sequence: CASSENSNYNEQFF.

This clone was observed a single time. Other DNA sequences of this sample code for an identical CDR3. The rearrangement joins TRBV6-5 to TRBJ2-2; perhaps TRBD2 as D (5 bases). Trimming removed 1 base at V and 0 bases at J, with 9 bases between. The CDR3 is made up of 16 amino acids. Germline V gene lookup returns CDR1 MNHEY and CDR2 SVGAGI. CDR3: CASSYFGGANTGELFF. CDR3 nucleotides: TGTGCCAGCAGTTACTTCGGAGGAGCGAACACCGGGGAGCTGTTTTTT.

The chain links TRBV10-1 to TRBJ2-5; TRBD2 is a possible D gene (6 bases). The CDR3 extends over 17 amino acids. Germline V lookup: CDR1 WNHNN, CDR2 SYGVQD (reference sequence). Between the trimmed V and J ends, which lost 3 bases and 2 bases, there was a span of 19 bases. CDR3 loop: CASSESASVGQQETQYF. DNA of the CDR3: TGCGCCAGCAGTGAATCGGCTAGCGTTGGGCAACAAGAGACCCAGTACTTC.

The CDR3 nucleotides are TGCAGCGTTGAAGATAAATACAGGGGTAATGAAAAACTGTTTTTT. Translating it yields CSVEDKYRGNEKLFF. The chain recombines TRBV29-1 with TRBJ1-4; 7 bases align to TRBD1. Germline V gene lookup returns CDR1 SQVTM and CDR2 ANQGSEA. The junction had 5 bases not matched to a gene; V was cut back by 0 bases and J by 4 bases. The CDR3 is made up of 15 amino acids.

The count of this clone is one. The CDR3 protein is CASKMGQSSSNEQFF. The CDR3 DNA follows: TGTGCCTCCAAGATGGGACAGTCAAGCAGCAATGAGCAGTTCTTC. The J gene is TRBJ2-1, the V gene TRBV6-4, with 7 nucleotides matching TRBD1. Germline CDR1 and CDR2: MRHNA and SNTAGT. The CDR3 sequence is 15 residues long. With 11 bases clipped from V and 6 bases from J, the junction kept 16 bases outside the gene matches.

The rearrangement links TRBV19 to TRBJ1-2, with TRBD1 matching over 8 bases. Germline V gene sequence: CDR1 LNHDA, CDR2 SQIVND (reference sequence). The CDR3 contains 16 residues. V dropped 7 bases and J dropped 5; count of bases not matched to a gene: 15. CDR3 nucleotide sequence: TGTGCCAGTACAAGCCCCCTAGGGACAGGCGATTATGGCTACACCTTC. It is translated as CASTSPLGTGDYGYTF. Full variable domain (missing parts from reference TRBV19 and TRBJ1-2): DGGITQSPKYLFRKEGQNVTLSCEQNLNHDAMYWYRQDPGQGLRLIYYSQIVNDFQKGDIAEGYSVSREKKESFPLTVTSAQKNPTAFYLCASTSPLGTGDYGYTFGSGTRLTVV.

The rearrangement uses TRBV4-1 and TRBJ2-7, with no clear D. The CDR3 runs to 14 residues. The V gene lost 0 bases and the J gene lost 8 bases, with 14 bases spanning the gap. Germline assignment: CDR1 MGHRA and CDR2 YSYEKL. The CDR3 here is CASSQDTQLDKQYF. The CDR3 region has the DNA TGCGCCAGCAGCCAAGATACACAACTGGATAAGCAGTACTTC.

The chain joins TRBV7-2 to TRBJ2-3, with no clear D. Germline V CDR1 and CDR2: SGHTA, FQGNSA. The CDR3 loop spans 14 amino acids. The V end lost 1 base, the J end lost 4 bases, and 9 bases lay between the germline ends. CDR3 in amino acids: CASSLVWVPDTQYF. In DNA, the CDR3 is TGTGCCAGCAGCTTAGTATGGGTCCCAGATACGCAGTATTTT.